Below, 31 T cell receptor beta chains from the same sample are listed, as sequenced in a study of T cell clones after liver transplantation. Repertoires were generated with immunoSEQ multiplex PCR, while TCRdb's copy carries only in-frame clones and drops some. The sample has some 9,000 clones, around three quarters seen once. The sample was CD8+ T cells from blood, taken at the approximately 16-month timepoint. These receptors were obtained from a human patient who received a liver transplant. The graft donor may have given rise to some T cells.

The CDR3 region is CASSLVSEQFF. Here the CDR3 DNA reads TGTGCCAGCAGCTTGGTAAGTGAGCAGTTCTTC. V and J are TRBV5-6 and TRBJ2-1; D gene ambiguous. Trimming cost V 0 bases and J 9 bases, with 4 bases left between them. The CDR3 extends over 11 amino acids. The germline V gene has CDR1 SGHDT and CDR2 YYEEEE.

The chain links TRBV4-3 to TRBJ2-2; the D gene could be TRBD1 or TRBD2 (5 bases each). The CDR3 sequence is 15 residues long. From germline, CDR1 is LGHNA and CDR2 YSLEER. V was cut by 2 bases and J by 1 base, with 8 bases left in between. The CDR3: CASSQQGVNTGELFF. CDR3 sequence (DNA): TGCGCCAGCAGCCAACAGGGAGTGAACACCGGGGAGCTGTTTTTT.

V usage is TRBV9 and J usage is TRBJ2-1; no clear D. The germline V gene has CDR1 SGDLS and CDR2 YYNGEE. CDR3 length equals 14 residues. V lost 0 bases and J lost 7, with 11 bases in between. Here the CDR3 reads CASSVDGGLNEQFF. CDR3 DNA sequence: TGTGCCAGCAGCGTAGACGGTGGGTTGAATGAGCAGTTCTTC.

This chain connects TRBV16 to TRBJ2-7; possible D gene TRBD2, 6 bases. This CDR3 has 13 residues. V lost 4 bases to trimming and J lost 3 bases, with 10 bases between them. Germline V gives CDR1 KGHSY, CDR2 FQNENV. The CDR3 is CASSPGDGYEQYV. The CDR3 DNA reads TGTGCCAGCAGCCCGGGAGACGGCTACGAGCAGTACGTC.

The J gene is TRBJ2-7, the V gene TRBV2; D is uncertain. The CDR3 has 15 residues. The V and J ends lost 3 bases and 0 bases respectively, with 12 bases between them. Germline assignment: CDR1 SNHLY and CDR2 FYNNEI. The CDR3 DNA sequence: TGTGCCAGCAGTGATGGGTCCCGGACCTCCTACGAGCAGTACTTC. Translated: CASSDGSRTSYEQYF. Full variable domain (missing parts from reference TRBV2 and TRBJ2-7): EPEVTQTPSHQVTQMGQEVILRCVPISNHLYFYWYRQILGQKVEFLVSFYNNEISEKSEIFDDQFSVERPDGSNFTLKIRSTKLEDSAMYFCASSDGSRTSYEQYFGPGTRLTVT.

V is TRBV29-1 and J is TRBJ2-3; a possible D gene is TRBD1 (5 bases). The germline V and J ends were trimmed by 7 bases and 1 base, with 15 bases remaining between them. The germline gives CDR1 SQVTM, CDR2 ANQGSEA. The CDR3 covers 14 residues. CDR3 bases: TGCAGCGCAGAAAAGGGGTTTGGCACAGATACGCAGTATTTT. Translating gives CSAEKGFGTDTQYF.

This clone is labeled as medium-sized. The sample contains more than one DNA sequence encoding this CDR3. This chain uses TRBV28 with TRBJ1-1, with a tentative D call TRBD1 (5 bases). V shed 5 bases and J shed 0 bases, with 16 bases lying between them. CDR3 size: 16 residues. The germline CDR1 and CDR2 sequences are MDHEN and SYDVKM. The CDR3 region is CASSQTGRRMNTEAFF. The CDR3 DNA is TGTGCCAGCAGTCAAACGGGGCGCCGAATGAACACTGAAGCTTTCTTT.

V gene TRBV12-2 combines with J gene TRBJ2-1; the table's D call TRBD2 went unverified against the DNA. TRBV12-2 is a documented pseudogene. This CDR3 contains 19 residues. CDR3 protein: CASRLVCLARAAGPNEQFF. In DNA, the CDR3 is TGTGCAAGTCGCTTAGTGTGTTTGGCCAGGGCCGCGGGGCCTAATGAGCAGTTCTTC.

The V and J genes are TRBV11-2 and TRBJ1-5; D unresolved. CDR3 size: 16 residues. V lost 1 base and J lost 2, with 12 bases in between. The V gene's germline CDR1 is SGHAT and CDR2 FQNNGV. This chain's CDR3 is CASSLVNRGGNQPQHF. The CDR3 nucleotides read TGTGCCAGCAGCTTAGTGAACCGCGGGGGCAATCAGCCCCAGCATTTT.

CDR3 nucleotides: TGTGCCAGCAGTTTTCGGGGCGGGAATACGCAGTATTTT. Translating gives CASSFRGGNTQYF. The V and J genes are TRBV27 and TRBJ2-3; tentatively, D is TRBD2 (6 bases). Trimming shortened V by 3 bases and J by 7 bases, and 11 bases separated the two germline ends. Germline-derived CDR1 and CDR2 are MNHEY and SMNVEV (reference sequence). This CDR3 has 13 amino acids.

V is TRBV29-1 and J is TRBJ1-2; 10 bases align to TRBD1. Trimming at V came to 0 bases and at J to 4 bases, leaving 8 bases not matched to a gene. From germline, CDR1 is SQVTM and CDR2 ANQGSEA. The CDR3 spans 16 residues. The CDR3 protein is CSVEDKGGQGTYGYTF. The CDR3 coding sequence is TGCAGCGTTGAAGATAAAGGGGGACAGGGGACCTATGGCTACACCTTC.

Worth noting for this clone: The conserved final phenylalanine or tryptophan is absent from the CDR3, which likely points to a read error. CDR3 sequence (DNA): TGTGCCAGCAGTTTCGCGGATTACGAGCAGTACCTC. Its protein is CASSFADYEQYL. This sequence joins TRBV28 and TRBJ2-7, with D uncertain. The CDR3 is made up of 12 amino acids. The V gene lost 3 bases and the J gene lost 4 bases, with 7 bases spanning the gap. Germline V lookup: CDR1 MDHEN, CDR2 SYDVKM.

Remarks on this clone: Being one base from a much bigger clone, this may be a read error. The sample has other DNA sequences that encode this CDR3 too. The chain recombines TRBV19 with TRBJ1-2; D remains ambiguous. The CDR3 is 13 residues long. The V gene's germline CDR1 is LNHDA and CDR2 SQIVND (reference sequence). CDR3 DNA: TGTGCCAGTAGTATGACCGGGAACTATGGCTATACCTTC. This encodes CASSMTGNYGYTF.

This chain joins TRBV7-9 and TRBJ2-7; D gene ambiguous. The CDR3 is 15 amino acids. Germline V gene lookup returns CDR1 SEHNR and CDR2 FQNEAQ (reference sequence). Deletions cut 5 bases from V and 6 bases from J, with 20 bases between. CDR3 protein: CASSRYPVGSGEQYF. The CDR3 DNA reads as TGTGCCAGCAGCCGCTATCCCGTCGGATCGGGCGAGCAGTACTTC. The full variable domain, in which reference TRBV7-9 and TRBJ2-7 provide the parts outside the CDR3, is DTGVSQNPRHKITKRGQNVTFRCDPISEHNRLYWYRQTLGQGPEFLTYFQNEAQLEKSRLLSDRFSAERPKGSFSTLEIQRTEQGDSAMYLCASSRYPVGSGEQYFGPGTRLTVT.

This clone was observed a few times. The chain links TRBV19 to TRBJ1-1; weak D call: TRBD1 (5 bases). The CDR3 extends over 12 amino acids. CDR1 and CDR2 (germline): LNHDA, SQIVND (reference sequence). V was pared by 9 bases and J by 1 base, with 9 bases between. The CDR3 spells CASGTPNTEAFF. CDR3 bases: TGTGCCAGCGGGACGCCGAACACTGAAGCTTTCTTT.

The CDR3 DNA sequence: TGCGCCAGCAATCTAGGAGAGCAGTACTTC. Encoded protein: CASNLGEQYF. The V gene is TRBV23-1, the J gene TRBJ2-7, with D uncertain. TRBV23-1 is sorted into the ORF group, with uncertain function. The CDR3 has 10 residues. V lost 7 bases and J lost 7, with 8 bases in between.

The chain combines TRBV4-1 with TRBJ1-5, with 10 positions matching TRBD1. The CDR3 covers 16 residues. Looked up from germline, CDR1 is MGHRA and CDR2 is YSYEKL. Unmatched junction bases numbered 4, after V lost 0 bases and J lost 5 bases. Here the CDR3 reads CASSQDGTGEDQPQHF. CDR3 in DNA: TGCGCCAGCAGCCAAGACGGGACAGGGGAGGATCAGCCCCAGCATTTT.

This clone was detected a few times. The V and J genes are TRBV27 and TRBJ2-1, with D hard to call. The CDR3 is 13 amino acids. Trimming cost V 0 bases and J 7 bases, with 7 bases left between them. The germline gives CDR1 MNHEY, CDR2 SMNVEV (reference sequence). The CDR3, as DNA: TGTGCCAGCAGTTTATCGGGCCAGAATGAGCAGTTCTTC. Translating it yields CASSLSGQNEQFF.

This clone was seen more than once but under ten times. This chain uses TRBV4-3 with TRBJ2-7; 10 nucleotides match TRBD1. Germline V gene data show CDR1 as LGHNA and CDR2 as YSLEER. This CDR3 has 15 amino acids. With 4 bases clipped from V and 5 bases from J, the junction kept 8 bases outside the gene matches. The DNA for the CDR3 is TGCGCCAGCAGCCTGGAGGGACAGGGGAACGACGAGCAGTACTTC. Translating gives CASSLEGQGNDEQYF.

The chain carries TRBV19 and TRBJ2-3, with 9 bases fitting TRBD2. This CDR3 contains 11 residues. V was pared by 10 bases and J by 8 bases, with 4 bases of the junction left unmatched. The germline V gene encodes CDR1 LNHDA and CDR2 SQIVND (reference sequence). The CDR3 DNA follows: TGTGCCACAAAAGCGGGAGGTACGCAGTATTTT. Translation: CATKAGGTQYF.

CDR3 in amino acids: CASSPDTSYEQYF. The CDR3 DNA sequence: TGTGCCAGCAGCCCCGACACATCCTACGAGCAGTACTTC. This rearrangement joins TRBV28 to TRBJ2-5, with no clear D. TRBJ2-7 matches the DNA end more closely, so the J call is doubtful. Per germline, CDR1 MDHEN and CDR2 SYDVKM. CDR3 length equals 13 residues.

J is TRBJ2-5 and V is TRBV6-6; weak D call: TRBD1 (6 bases). The CDR3 has 12 residues. V was pared by 4 bases and J by 4 bases, with 7 bases between. Germline values: CDR1 MNHNY, CDR2 SVGAGI (reference sequence). CDR3 residues: CASSWDTETQYF. Written as DNA, the CDR3 is TGTGCCAGCAGTTGGGACACAGAGACCCAGTACTTC.

V usage is TRBV19 and J usage is TRBJ2-2, with D possibly TRBD2 on 5 matching bases. The CDR3 extends over 13 amino acids. From germline, CDR1 is LNHDA and CDR2 SQIVND (reference sequence). V lost 7 bases to trimming and J lost 5 bases, with 11 bases between them. As DNA, the CDR3 is TGTGCCAGTACCTCACGGGGTACCGGGGAGCTGTTTTTT. Translated, it gives CASTSRGTGELFF.

The rearrangement joins TRBV6-1 to TRBJ2-5, with D tentatively TRBD1 (5 bases). Trimming pared 0 bases from V and 0 bases from J, leaving 8 bases between. CDR1 is MNHNS, CDR2 SASEGT, per germline. This CDR3 spans 15 amino acids. CDR3 in DNA: TGTGCCAGCAGTGAAGCGGGCAGGGACCAAGAGACCCAGTACTTC. Translation: CASSEAGRDQETQYF.

The V call is TRBV4-1, the J call TRBJ2-2, with no clear D. This CDR3 is 15 amino acids long. CDR1 is MGHRA, CDR2 YSYEKL, per germline. Trimming stripped 1 base from V and 6 bases from J, with 12 bases between. The CDR3 is CASSQGEVNPGELFF. The DNA for the CDR3 is TGCGCCAGCAGCCAAGGAGAGGTAAACCCCGGGGAGCTGTTTTTT.

The chain employs TRBV5-1 and TRBJ1-4, with 7 positions matching TRBD1. The CDR3 contains 17 residues. Germline trimming cut 4 bases from V and 4 bases from J; bases unmatched to any gene: 13. CDR1 SGHRS and CDR2 YFSETQ come from the germline V gene. CDR3 DNA: TGCGCCAGCAGCGACGACAGGGAGGTCGGGCTTAATGAAAAACTGTTTTTT. It encodes CASSDDREVGLNEKLFF.

The chain joins TRBV6-1 to TRBJ2-5; 9 bases map to TRBD1. CDR3 length: 15 residues. CDR1 and CDR2 from the germline V gene are MNHNS and SASEGT. The V and J ends lost 6 bases and 4 bases, in that order; junction bases with no gene match: 9. The CDR3 DNA sequence: TGTGCCAGCAGGACTGGGACAGGGCTGGGAGAGACCCAGTACTTC. It yields the protein CASRTGTGLGETQYF.

This clone was seen more than once but under ten times. The V and J genes are TRBV10-2 and TRBJ1-2; D is undetermined. Germline loops: CDR1 WSHSY, CDR2 SAAADI. The CDR3 consists of 18 residues. Trimming stripped 0 bases from V and 4 bases from J, with 21 bases between. CDR3 coding DNA: TGCGCCAGCAGTGAGTCGGCGGGGAATGGGCCTAGTAGCTATGGCTACACCTTC. Translated, it gives CASSESAGNGPSSYGYTF.

This chain connects TRBV27 to TRBJ1-1, with D possibly TRBD1 on 6 matching bases. The CDR3 has 13 residues. Germline-derived CDR1 and CDR2 are MNHEY and SMNVEV (reference sequence). V lost 5 bases and J 3 bases, leaving 10 bases between the germline ends. In DNA, the CDR3 is TGTGCCAGCAGTCAGGGGAGGTACACTGAAGCTTTCTTT. Translation: CASSQGRYTEAFF.

The chain joins TRBV13 to TRBJ1-1; D gene unclear. This CDR3 comprises 12 residues. Germline CDR1 is PRHDT and CDR2 is FYEKMQ (reference sequence). V lost 4 bases, J lost 8 bases, and 11 bases lay in between. The CDR3 sequence: CASSWSGTEAFF. DNA for the CDR3: TGTGCCAGCAGCTGGAGCGGAACAGAAGCTTTCTTT.

The V call is TRBV29-1, the J call TRBJ2-5, with D possibly matching TRBD2 (5 bases). The CDR3 loop spans 14 amino acids. V shed 0 bases and J shed 7 bases, with 15 bases lying between them. Per the germline V gene, CDR1 is SQVTM and CDR2 is ANQGSEA. In nucleotides, the CDR3 is TGCAGCGTTGAAGAGGGAGCCCCCGGGTTGACCCAGTACTTC. This gives the protein CSVEEGAPGLTQYF.